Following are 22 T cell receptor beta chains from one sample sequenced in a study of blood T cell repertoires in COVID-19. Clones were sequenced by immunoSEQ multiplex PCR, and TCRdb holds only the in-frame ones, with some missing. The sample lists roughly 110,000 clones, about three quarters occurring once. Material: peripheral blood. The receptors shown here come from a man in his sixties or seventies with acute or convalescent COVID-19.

CDR3 sequence reads: CARSLTDRGGSGANVLTF. CDR3 coding DNA: TGTGCCAGAAGCTTGACGGACAGGGGTGGCTCTGGGGCCAACGTCCTGACTTTC. The gene calls are TRBV5-3 and TRBJ2-6, with TRBD1 identical over 9 bases. TRBV5-3 is classed as an ORF, of uncertain function. CDR3 length: 18 residues. Trimming took 1 base from V and 0 from J; bases not matched to a gene: 5.

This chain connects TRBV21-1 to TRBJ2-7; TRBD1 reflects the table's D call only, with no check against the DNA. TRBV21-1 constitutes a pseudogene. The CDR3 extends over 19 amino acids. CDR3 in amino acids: CASSNHVPGQGRVFYEQYF. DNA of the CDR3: TGTGCCAGCAGCAATCACGTCCCGGGACAGGGTCGTGTGTTCTACGAGCAGTACTTC.

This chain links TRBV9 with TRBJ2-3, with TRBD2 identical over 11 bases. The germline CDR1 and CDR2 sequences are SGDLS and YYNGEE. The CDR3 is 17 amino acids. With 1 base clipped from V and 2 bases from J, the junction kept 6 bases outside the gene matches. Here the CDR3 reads CASSVFTSGGFTDTQYF. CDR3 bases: TGTGCCAGCAGCGTATTTACTAGCGGGGGATTCACAGATACGCAGTATTTT.

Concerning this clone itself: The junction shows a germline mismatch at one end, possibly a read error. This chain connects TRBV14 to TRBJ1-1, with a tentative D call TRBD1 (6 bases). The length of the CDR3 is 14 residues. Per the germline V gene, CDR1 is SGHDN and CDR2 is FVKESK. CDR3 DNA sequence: TGTGCCAGCAGTCAAAGGGGGGGGAACGCTGAAGCTTTCTTT. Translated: CASSQRGGNAEAFF.

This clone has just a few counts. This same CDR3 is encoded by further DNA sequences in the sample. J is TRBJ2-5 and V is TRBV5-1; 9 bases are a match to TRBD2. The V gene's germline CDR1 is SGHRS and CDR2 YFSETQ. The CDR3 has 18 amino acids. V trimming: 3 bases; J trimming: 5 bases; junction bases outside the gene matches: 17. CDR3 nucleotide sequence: TGCGCCAGCAGCTGGCCGTCCCGCGCGGGGGGGGGTCAGGAGACCCAGTACTTC. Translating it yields CASSWPSRAGGGQETQYF. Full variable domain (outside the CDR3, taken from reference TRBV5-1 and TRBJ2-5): KAGVTQTPRYLIKTRGQQVTLSCSPISGHRSVSWYQQTPGQGLQFLFEYFSETQRNKGNFPGRFSGRQFSNSRSEMNVSTLELGDSALYLCASSWPSRAGGGQETQYFGPGTRLLVL.

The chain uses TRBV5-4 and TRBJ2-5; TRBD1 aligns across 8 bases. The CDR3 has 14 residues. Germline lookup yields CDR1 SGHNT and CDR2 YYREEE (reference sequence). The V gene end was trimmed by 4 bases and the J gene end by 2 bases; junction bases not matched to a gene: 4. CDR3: CASSPGTGQETQYF. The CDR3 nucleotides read TGTGCCAGCAGCCCCGGGACAGGTCAAGAGACCCAGTACTTC.

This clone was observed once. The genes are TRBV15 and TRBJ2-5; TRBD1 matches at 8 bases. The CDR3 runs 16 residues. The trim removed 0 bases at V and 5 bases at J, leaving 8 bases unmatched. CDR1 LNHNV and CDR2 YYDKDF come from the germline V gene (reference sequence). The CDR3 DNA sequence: TGTGCCACCAGCAGAGATTGGTCAGGGGGCAGGGAGACCCAGTACTTC. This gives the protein CATSRDWSGGRETQYF.

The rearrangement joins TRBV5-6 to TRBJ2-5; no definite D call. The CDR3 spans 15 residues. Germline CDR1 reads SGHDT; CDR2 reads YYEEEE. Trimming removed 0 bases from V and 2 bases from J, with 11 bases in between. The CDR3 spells CASSLVRSRQETQYF. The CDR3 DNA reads TGTGCCAGCAGCTTGGTCCGGTCCCGTCAAGAGACCCAGTACTTC.

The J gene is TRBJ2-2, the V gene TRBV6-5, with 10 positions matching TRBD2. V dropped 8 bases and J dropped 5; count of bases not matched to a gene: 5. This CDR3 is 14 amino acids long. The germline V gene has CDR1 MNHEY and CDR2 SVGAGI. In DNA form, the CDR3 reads TGTGCCAGCGATAGCGGGGGGAAGACCGGGGAGCTGTTTTTT. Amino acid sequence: CASDSGGKTGELFF.

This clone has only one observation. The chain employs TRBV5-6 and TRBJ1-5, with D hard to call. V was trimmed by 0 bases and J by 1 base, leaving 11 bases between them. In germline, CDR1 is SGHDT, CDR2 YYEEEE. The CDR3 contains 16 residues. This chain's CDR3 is CASSLGGRGSNQPQHF. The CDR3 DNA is TGTGCCAGCAGCTTGGGAGGGCGGGGAAGCAATCAGCCCCAGCATTTT.

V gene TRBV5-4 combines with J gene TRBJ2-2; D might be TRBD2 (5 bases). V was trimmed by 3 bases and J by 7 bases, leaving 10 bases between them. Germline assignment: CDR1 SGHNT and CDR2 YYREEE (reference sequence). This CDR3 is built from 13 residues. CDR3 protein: CASSSNEGGELFF. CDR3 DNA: TGTGCCAGCAGCTCCAACGAGGGCGGGGAGCTGTTTTTT.

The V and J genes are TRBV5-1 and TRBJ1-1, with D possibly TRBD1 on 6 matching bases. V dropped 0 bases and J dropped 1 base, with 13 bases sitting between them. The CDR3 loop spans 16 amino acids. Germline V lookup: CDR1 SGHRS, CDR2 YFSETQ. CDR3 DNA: TGCGCCAGCAGCTTGGGGGTCAGGGGCCCGAACACTGAAGCTTTCTTT. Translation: CASSLGVRGPNTEAFF. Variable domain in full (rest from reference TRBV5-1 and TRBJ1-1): KAGVTQTPRYLIKTRGQQVTLSCSPISGHRSVSWYQQTPGQGLQFLFEYFSETQRNKGNFPGRFSGRQFSNSRSEMNVSTLELGDSALYLCASSLGVRGPNTEAFFGQGTRLTVV.

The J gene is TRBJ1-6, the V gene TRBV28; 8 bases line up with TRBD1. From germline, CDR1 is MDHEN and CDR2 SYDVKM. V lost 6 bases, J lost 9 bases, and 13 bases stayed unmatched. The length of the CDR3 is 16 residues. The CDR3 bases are TGTGCCAGCAGCCTCCCCTTGACAGGGGTGAGTTCACCCCTCCACTTT. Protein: CASSLPLTGVSSPLHF.

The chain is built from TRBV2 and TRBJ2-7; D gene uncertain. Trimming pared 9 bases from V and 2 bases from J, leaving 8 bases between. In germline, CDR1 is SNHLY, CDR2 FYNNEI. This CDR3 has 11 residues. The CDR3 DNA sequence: TGTGCCAGTGGGCCGACCTACGAGCAGTACTTC. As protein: CASGPTYEQYF.

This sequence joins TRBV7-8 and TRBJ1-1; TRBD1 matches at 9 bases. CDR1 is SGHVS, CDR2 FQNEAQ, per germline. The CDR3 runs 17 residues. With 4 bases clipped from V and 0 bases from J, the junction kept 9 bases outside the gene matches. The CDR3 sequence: CASSSHRDRAMNTEAFF. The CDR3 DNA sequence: TGTGCCAGCAGCTCCCACCGGGACAGGGCGATGAACACTGAAGCTTTCTTT.

CDR3 in amino acids: CASSASGTGTGEQYF. CDR3 sequence (DNA): TGTGCCAGCAGCGCCTCCGGGACAGGGACGGGCGAGCAGTACTTC. This chain joins TRBV6-4 and TRBJ2-7, with TRBD1 matching 9 bases. The CDR3 is 15 residues long. Germline CDR1 MRHNA, CDR2 SNTAGT. With V trimmed by 6 bases and J by 6 bases, 12 bases remained unmatched.

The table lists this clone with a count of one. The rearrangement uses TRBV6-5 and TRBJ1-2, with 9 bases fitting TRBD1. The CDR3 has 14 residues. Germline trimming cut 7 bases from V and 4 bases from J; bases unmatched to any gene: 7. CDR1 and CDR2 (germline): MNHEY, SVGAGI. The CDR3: CASKAQGAIYGYTF. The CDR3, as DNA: TGTGCCAGCAAAGCACAGGGGGCTATCTATGGCTACACCTTC.

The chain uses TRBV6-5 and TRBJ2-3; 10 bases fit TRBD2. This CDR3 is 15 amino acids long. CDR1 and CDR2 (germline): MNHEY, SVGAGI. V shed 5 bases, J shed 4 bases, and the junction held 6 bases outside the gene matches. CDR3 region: CASSRKRGGADTQYF. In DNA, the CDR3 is TGTGCCAGCAGTCGAAAGCGGGGGGGGGCAGATACGCAGTATTTT.

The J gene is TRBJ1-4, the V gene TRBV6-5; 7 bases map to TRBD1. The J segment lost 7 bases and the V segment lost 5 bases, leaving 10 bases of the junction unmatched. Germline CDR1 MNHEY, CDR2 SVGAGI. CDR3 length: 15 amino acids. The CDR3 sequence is CASSPSRQGGEKLFF. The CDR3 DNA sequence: TGTGCCAGCAGTCCGAGCCGACAGGGTGGTGAAAAACTGTTTTTT.

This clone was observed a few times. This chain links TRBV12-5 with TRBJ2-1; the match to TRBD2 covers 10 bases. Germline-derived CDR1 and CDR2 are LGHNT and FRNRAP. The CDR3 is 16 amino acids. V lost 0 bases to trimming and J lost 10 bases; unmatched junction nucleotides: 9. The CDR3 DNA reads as TGTGCTAGTGGTTTGGTACCCCTAGCGGGGGCTAACGAGCAGTTCTTC. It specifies CASGLVPLAGANEQFF.

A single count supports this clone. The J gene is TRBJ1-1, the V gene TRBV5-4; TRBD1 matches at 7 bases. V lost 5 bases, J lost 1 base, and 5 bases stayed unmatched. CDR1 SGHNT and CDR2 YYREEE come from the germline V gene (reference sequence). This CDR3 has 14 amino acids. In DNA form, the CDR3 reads TGTGCCAGCAGTCGCGAGGGGGCGAACACTGAAGCTTTCTTT. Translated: CASSREGANTEAFF.

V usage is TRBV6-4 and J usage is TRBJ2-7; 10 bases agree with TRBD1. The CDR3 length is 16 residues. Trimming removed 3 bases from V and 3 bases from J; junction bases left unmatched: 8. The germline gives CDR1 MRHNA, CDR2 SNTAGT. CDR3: CASSDPGQGKFYEQYF. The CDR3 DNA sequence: TGTGCCAGCAGTGATCCGGGACAGGGGAAGTTCTACGAGCAGTACTTC.